This entry describes one TCR beta chain. The antigen remains unidentified. From germline, CDR1 is SQVTM and CDR2 ANQGSEA. V lost 6 bases and J lost 2, with 17 bases in between. This CDR3 contains 15 residues. This sample is part of a study of CD8+ T cells in alopecia areata. Study-wide background: The share of scalp area affected provided the severity score for treated patients. Study-level results: Normal skin's resident alphabeta T cells are sequenced alongside lesional scalp T cells. While patients received tofacitinib, many expanded lesional clones remained present in scalp and blood.

Sequencing templates came from extracted RNA that was reverse transcribed into cDNA. Generated by immunoSEQ multiplex PCR, the TCRdb table keeps only in-frame clones and is missing some. The sample consists of fewer than 250,000 clones, more than 30% of them appearing once. The treatment is: oral pan-JAK inhibitor, 5-10 mg twice daily. Sequenced here: CD4+ T cells sorted from blood, sampled between weeks 30 and 35, from a patient treated with tofacitinib. This chain joins TRBV29-1 and TRBJ2-1; no definite D call. The TCR originated in a human donor with alopecia areata. Here the CDR3 reads CSVGFRVRTYNEQFF. The CDR3 bases are TGCAGCGTGGGATTCCGGGTCCGGACCTACAATGAGCAGTTCTTC.